The 31 T cell receptor beta chains given below trace back to one sample, sequenced in a study of vaccination effects on CD4 cells after COVID-19. Their cognate antigens are unknown. Produced via immunoSEQ multiplex PCR; TCRdb's table is partial and in-frame only. The sample has around 46,000 clones, around 72% seen once. Antigen-specific CD4+ T cells were first expanded with viral peptide pools by the ViraFEST assay and only then sequenced. Cells that had been cultured for approximately ten days were the source of isolated CD4+ T cells. The person's infection with SARS-CoV-2, confirmed by PCR, took place between March and December 2020. The source was CD4+ T cells from PBMCs cultured with a peptide pool, collected before COVID-19 vaccination. The receptors derive from a human donor who had a prior SARS-CoV-2 infection.

The chain has TRBV7-2 and TRBJ2-1; either TRBD1 or TRBD2 may fit D (5 bases each). The CDR3 extends over 19 amino acids. From germline, CDR1 is SGHTA and CDR2 FQGNSA. V was cut by 3 bases and J by 9 bases, with 30 bases left in between. The CDR3 sequence: CASSLLTWLGGGEGSEQFF. In DNA, the CDR3 is TGTGCCAGCAGCTTGCTAACTTGGTTAGGTGGGGGAGAAGGAAGTGAGCAGTTCTTC.

This sequence joins TRBV19 and TRBJ2-1; 8 bases map to TRBD1. The CDR3 has 17 residues. Germline V CDR1 and CDR2: LNHDA, SQIVND (reference sequence). V trimming: 5 bases; J trimming: 0 bases; junction bases outside the gene matches: 9. The CDR3 region has the DNA TGTGCCAGTAGTCCATACAACAGGGGGGTCTCCTACAATGAGCAGTTCTTC. Protein: CASSPYNRGVSYNEQFF.

The chain joins TRBV5-1 to TRBJ2-1; D tentatively fits TRBD1 or TRBD2 (5 bases each). Trimming stripped 4 bases from V and 4 bases from J, with 12 bases between. Germline lookup yields CDR1 SGHRS and CDR2 YFSETQ. There are 14 residues in the CDR3. CDR3 protein: CASSRDGTYNEQFF. The CDR3 region has the DNA TGCGCCAGCAGCAGGGACGGTACATACAATGAGCAGTTCTTC.

The chain has TRBV11-2 and TRBJ2-3; D gene uncertain. Trimming shortened V by 1 base and J by 2 bases, and 7 bases separated the two germline ends. Germline V lookup: CDR1 SGHAT, CDR2 FQNNGV. This CDR3 has 14 residues. This chain's CDR3 is CASSLAGNTDTQYF. In DNA, the CDR3 is TGTGCCAGCAGCTTAGCGGGCAACACAGATACGCAGTATTTT.

The V and J genes are TRBV12-3 or TRBV12-4 and TRBJ1-1; D may be TRBD1 (5 bases). V was cut by 5 bases and J by 10 bases, with 14 bases left in between. The CDR3 is made up of 12 amino acids. The chain's CDR3 is CASSTTGVGAFF. The CDR3 DNA sequence: TGTGCCAGCAGTACAACAGGCGTTGGAGCTTTCTTT.

CDR3 region: CASNGQFNQPQHF. CDR3 bases: TGTGCCAGCAACGGACAGTTCAATCAGCCCCAGCATTTT. V usage is TRBV2 and J usage is TRBJ1-5, with D perhaps matching TRBD1 (6 bases). Germline values: CDR1 SNHLY, CDR2 FYNNEI. The ends were cut back, 7 bases at V and 3 bases at J, with 10 bases in the middle. This CDR3 is built from 13 residues.

The chain couples TRBV2 to TRBJ1-5; D remains unclear. The CDR3 is 14 residues long. Germline CDR1 is SNHLY and CDR2 is FYNNEI. Deletions cut 4 bases from V and 1 base from J, with 8 bases between. The CDR3 DNA follows: TGTGCCAGCAGTGTACGTCGAAGCAATCAGCCCCAGCATTTT. This gives the protein CASSVRRSNQPQHF.

This chain links TRBV7-3 with TRBJ2-2; TRBD2 aligns across 10 bases. Germline CDR1 is SGHTA and CDR2 is FQGTGA. V lost 4 bases, J lost 5 bases, and 4 bases stayed unmatched. The CDR3 spans 15 residues. The CDR3 DNA reads TGTGCCAGCAGCTCGCAGCGGGAGGGTACCGGGGAGCTGTTTTTT. Amino acids: CASSSQREGTGELFF.

The V and J genes are TRBV3-1 (or the pseudogene TRBV3-2) and TRBJ2-3; D remains unclear. Per the germline V gene, CDR1 is LGHDT and CDR2 is YNNKEL (reference sequence). V was shortened by 4 bases and J by 10 bases, with 12 bases between the two germline ends. This CDR3 is built from 12 residues. As DNA, the CDR3 is TGTGCCAGCAGCCCCTTCCGGGCCCCGCAGTATTTT. It codes for CASSPFRAPQYF.

The rearrangement joins TRBV27 to TRBJ2-3; D possibly matches TRBD1 or TRBD2 (6 bases each). There are 17 residues in the CDR3. V was pared by 4 bases and J by 1 base, with 18 bases between. CDR1 and CDR2 (germline): MNHEY, SMNVEV (reference sequence). CDR3 residues: CASSSIPVGGRTDTQYF. As DNA, the CDR3 is TGTGCCAGCAGTTCTATACCCGTGGGGGGCCGCACAGATACGCAGTATTTT.

This clone was recorded once. The rearrangement uses TRBV18 and TRBJ2-7; 12 bases match TRBD1. V gave up 4 bases and J gave up 6 bases; unmatched junction bases: 4. The CDR3 loop spans 14 amino acids. Germline CDR1 is KGHSH and CDR2 is LQKENI. CDR3 in DNA: TGTGCCAGCTCACAGGGACAGGGGGCTTTCGAGCAGTACTTC. It codes for CASSQGQGAFEQYF.

The chain has TRBV19 and TRBJ2-4; the D gene is possibly TRBD1 (5 bases). This CDR3 contains 13 residues. Germline V gives CDR1 LNHDA, CDR2 SQIVND (reference sequence). V was clipped by 2 bases and J by 6 bases, with 8 bases between them. CDR3: CASSIRGINIQYF. The DNA of the CDR3 is TGTGCCAGTAGTATAAGGGGCATAAACATTCAGTACTTC.

The rearrangement uses TRBV2 and TRBJ1-2; TRBD1 is a possible D gene (5 bases). This CDR3 is 12 amino acids long. V was pared by 7 bases and J by 4 bases, with 10 bases between. Germline V gene data show CDR1 as SNHLY and CDR2 as FYNNEI. The CDR3 coding sequence is TGTGCCAGCATGAGACAGTCCTATGGCTACACCTTC. Protein: CASMRQSYGYTF.

The chain links TRBV27 to TRBJ2-2; tentative D call: TRBD2 (6 bases). The CDR3 spans 15 residues. Germline CDR1 MNHEY, CDR2 SMNVEV (reference sequence). Between the trimmed V and J ends, which lost 6 bases and 4 bases, there was a span of 15 bases. The CDR3 coding sequence is TGTGCCAGCAGCTCGGGACTGACACGCACCGGGGAGCTGTTTTTT. Its protein product is CASSSGLTRTGELFF.

J is TRBJ1-1 and V is TRBV27; maybe TRBD1 (6 bases). Germline-derived CDR1 and CDR2 are MNHEY and SMNVEV (reference sequence). Trimming removed 5 bases from V and 5 bases from J, with 24 bases in between. The CDR3 totals 17 residues. CDR3 DNA: TGTGCCAGCAGTCCCGTAATATCGGGGGCCCGCGGGACTGAAGCTTTCTTT. Translating it yields CASSPVISGARGTEAFF.

The V gene is TRBV3-1 (or the pseudogene TRBV3-2), the J gene TRBJ1-1; D gene unclear. The CDR3 is 17 amino acids. Germline V gene data show CDR1 as LGHDT and CDR2 as YNNKEL (reference sequence). Trimming took off 1 base at V and 4 bases at J, with 19 bases between the two ends. The CDR3 here is CASSQGRKTAWGTEAFF. CDR3 coding DNA: TGTGCCAGCAGCCAAGGGAGGAAGACGGCCTGGGGCACTGAAGCTTTCTTT.

The CDR3 coding sequence is TGCGCCAGCAGCCAAGGATGGGCTAGCCGCTCCTACAATGAGCAGTTCTTC. Translation gives CASSQGWASRSYNEQFF. The rearrangement joins TRBV4-1 to TRBJ2-1, with D maybe TRBD2 (5 bases). Trimming shortened V by 1 base and J by 0 bases, and 13 bases separated the two germline ends. This CDR3 spans 17 amino acids. Germline V CDR1 and CDR2: MGHRA, YSYEKL.

The chain has TRBV7-2 and TRBJ2-3; 9 bases match TRBD1. V dropped 5 bases and J dropped 4; count of bases not matched to a gene: 4. The CDR3 sequence is 14 residues long. Germline CDR1 SGHTA, CDR2 FQGNSA. CDR3 protein: CASSPGTGSDTQYF. CDR3 nucleotide sequence: TGTGCCAGCAGCCCAGGGACAGGGTCAGATACGCAGTATTTT.

This clone was seen just once. Here the CDR3 reads CASSDWGRGGTEAFF. In nucleotides, the CDR3 is TGTGCCAGCAGTGATTGGGGGAGGGGAGGAACTGAAGCTTTCTTT. This sequence joins TRBV6-1 and TRBJ1-1, with a tentative D call TRBD1 (5 bases). Trimming pared 3 bases from V and 5 bases from J, leaving 16 bases between. CDR3 length: 15 amino acids. Germline CDR1 and CDR2: MNHNS and SASEGT.

V gene TRBV18 combines with J gene TRBJ2-7; 9 bases align to TRBD1. The germline V gene encodes CDR1 KGHSH and CDR2 LQKENI. J was trimmed by 5 bases and V by 3 bases; bases with no gene match: 2. This CDR3 contains 13 residues. DNA of the CDR3: TGTGCCAGCTCACCTAGGGACAGGGACGAGCAGTACTTC. Its translation: CASSPRDRDEQYF.

The rearrangement links TRBV7-3 to TRBJ1-2, with 7 bases aligning to TRBD1. There are 18 residues in the CDR3. V lost 5 bases, J lost 0 bases, and 15 bases stayed unmatched. The V gene's germline CDR1 is SGHTA and CDR2 FQGTGA. The DNA for the CDR3 is TGTGCCAGCAGCGGGACCCTAGACAGGGTCGGGTCTAACTATGGCTACACCTTC. This codes for CASSGTLDRVGSNYGYTF.

The CDR3 sequence is CASSLGVIRDQKNGYTF. CDR3 coding DNA: TGTGCCAGCAGCTTAGGGGTCATCCGGGACCAGAAAAATGGCTACACCTTC. The chain uses TRBV7-2 and TRBJ1-2; TRBD1 is a possible D gene (5 bases). The germline V gene encodes CDR1 SGHTA and CDR2 FQGNSA. The CDR3 extends over 17 amino acids. V was shortened by 1 base and J by 6 bases, with 21 bases between the two germline ends.

The chain is built from TRBV6-5 and TRBJ2-7; 7 bases are a match to TRBD2. The CDR3 has 15 amino acids. CDR1 is MNHEY, CDR2 SVGAGI, per germline. The ends lost 6 bases at V and 0 bases at J; junction bases unmatched: 8. This chain's CDR3 is CASRQSLAVSYEQYF. Written as DNA, the CDR3 is TGTGCCAGCAGGCAAAGCCTAGCGGTCTCCTACGAGCAGTACTTC.

The chain joins TRBV3-1 (or the pseudogene TRBV3-2) to TRBJ2-5; tentative D call: TRBD1 (6 bases). The V end lost 2 bases, the J end lost 5 bases, and 12 bases lay between the germline ends. CDR1 is LGHDT, CDR2 YNNKEL, per germline (reference sequence). The CDR3 contains 14 residues. The CDR3 protein is CASSQQQGSETQYF. As DNA, the CDR3 is TGTGCCAGCAGCCAACAACAGGGTTCCGAGACCCAGTACTTC.

This clone was found a few times. The J gene is TRBJ2-7, the V gene TRBV20-1; 7 bases match TRBD2. CDR1 and CDR2 from the germline V gene are DFQATT and SNEGSKA (reference sequence). CDR3 size: 13 residues. V was pared by 3 bases and J by 3 bases, with 5 bases of the junction left unmatched. The DNA of the CDR3 is TGCAGTGCTAGTTATGGGAGGGGCTACGAGCAGTACTTC. As protein: CSASYGRGYEQYF.

The CDR3 DNA reads as TGTGCCAGCAAGCGGGGTTTTTCCTATGGCTACACCTTC. It translates to CASKRGFSYGYTF. The chain is built from TRBV6-5 and TRBJ1-2; D gene ambiguous. Looked up from germline, CDR1 is MNHEY and CDR2 is SVGAGI. The CDR3 extends over 13 amino acids. Trimming took 7 bases from V and 4 from J, leaving 13 bases between them.

The rearrangement uses TRBV6-4 and TRBJ1-1, with D perhaps TRBD1 (6 bases). Germline CDR1 MRHNA, CDR2 SNTAGT. Trimming removed 3 bases at V and 0 bases at J, with 11 bases between. The CDR3 has 15 amino acids. The CDR3 DNA follows: TGTGCCAGCAGTGAGGGACAAATAATGAACACTGAAGCTTTCTTT. Amino acid sequence: CASSEGQIMNTEAFF.

The chain joins TRBV14 to TRBJ2-1; no clear D gene. The ends were cut back, 5 bases at V and 5 bases at J, with 10 bases in the middle. In germline, CDR1 is SGHDN, CDR2 FVKESK. This CDR3 is built from 13 residues. As DNA, the CDR3 is TGTGCCAGCAGCTCGGATTGGCACAATGAGCAGTTCTTC. This translates into CASSSDWHNEQFF.

This clone appeared a single time. The chain is built from TRBV5-6 and TRBJ2-7; D gene uncertain. There are 15 residues in the CDR3. Looked up from germline, CDR1 is SGHDT and CDR2 is YYEEEE. V gave up 2 bases and J gave up 0 bases, with 12 bases separating them. CDR3 DNA sequence: TGTGCCAGCAGCTTCGTCTTCACCACCTCCTACGAGCAGTACTTC. This encodes CASSFVFTTSYEQYF.

This chain uses TRBV6-2 or TRBV6-3 with TRBJ2-1; a possible D gene is TRBD2 (6 bases). Germline V gene sequence: CDR1 MNHEY, CDR2 SVGEGT. CDR3 length: 16 residues. The V and J ends lost 6 bases and 7 bases respectively, with 22 bases between them. The CDR3 bases are TGTGCCAGCAGCCACGACTTTCTCGGTGCGGGGAATGAGCAGTTCTTC. It encodes CASSHDFLGAGNEQFF.

This clone was seen more than once but under ten times. This rearrangement joins TRBV7-2 to TRBJ2-7; D is unresolved. The CDR3 loop spans 11 amino acids. With 5 bases removed from V and 2 bases from J, the gap between germline ends came to 4 bases. CDR1 SGHTA and CDR2 FQGNSA come from the germline V gene. The CDR3 DNA is TGTGCCAGCAGCGCGGCCTACGAGCAGTACTTC. Its protein product is CASSAAYEQYF.